The 31 T cell receptor beta chains presented below share a single source sample, sequenced in a study of blood T cells in healthy people across ages. Using a J-beta primer mix together with a sample-barcoded 5' primer, a second PCR was run for roughly 7 to 12 cycles. TCRdb ran MiXCR on the 5' RACE reads and lists one entry per CDR3 protein. The repertoire consists of about 690,000 distinct CDR3 sequences, with less than 45% occurring once and the leading ten covering about 32%. The material sequenced was blood. The receptors were gathered from a man older than 75 in good health.

Remarks on this clonotype: A much larger clone sits a single nucleotide away, making a read error possible. The V call is TRBV6-1, the J call TRBJ2-3; the D is unclear. From germline, CDR1 is MNHNS and CDR2 SASEGT. CDR3 size: 12 residues. V lost 5 bases and J 8 bases, leaving 11 bases between the germline ends. CDR3 residues: CASSLSSGTQYF. In DNA form, the CDR3 reads TGTGCCAGCAGTTTAAGTTCGGGTACGCAGTATTTT.

The gene calls are TRBV6-2 or TRBV6-3 and TRBJ1-2; TRBD1 is a possible D gene (6 bases). V lost 5 bases, J lost 4 bases, and 17 bases lay in between. The V gene's germline CDR1 is MNHEY and CDR2 SVGEGT. The CDR3 runs to 15 residues. The CDR3 nucleotides read TGTGCCAGCAGTCCACACTCAACAGGGTCCTATGGCTACACCTTC. Its translation: CASSPHSTGSYGYTF.

This clonotype was detected only a few times. The V and J genes are TRBV12-3 or TRBV12-4 and TRBJ1-4; TRBD1 matches at 7 bases. V shed 1 base, J shed 8 bases, and the junction held 7 bases outside the gene matches. This CDR3 is built from 15 residues. The CDR3 loop is CASSLDVGTAEKLFF. The CDR3 DNA follows: TGTGCCAGCAGTTTAGATGTTGGGACAGCGGAAAAACTGTTTTTT.

The genes are TRBV20-1 and TRBJ2-3; TRBD1 matches 7 bases. V was clipped by 4 bases and J by 7 bases; unmatched bases: 5. The germline V gene encodes CDR1 DFQATT and CDR2 SNEGSKA (reference sequence). The CDR3 consists of 12 residues. CDR3 nucleotides: TGCAGTGCTACAGGGACAGAGCATACGCAGTATTTT. Amino acid sequence: CSATGTEHTQYF.

The rearrangement joins TRBV20-1 to TRBJ2-4, with D perhaps matching TRBD2 (7 bases). The CDR3 extends over 16 amino acids. Germline-derived CDR1 and CDR2 are DFQATT and SNEGSKA (reference sequence). Trimming pared 3 bases from V and 3 bases from J, leaving 18 bases between. The CDR3, as DNA: TGCAGTGCTAGTTATGGGGGGGCGCCGGGCAAAAACATTCAGTACTTC. It yields the protein CSASYGGAPGKNIQYF.

The rearrangement joins TRBV5-4 to TRBJ2-5; D not resolved. With 0 bases removed from V and 11 bases from J, the gap between germline ends came to 14 bases. The CDR3 has 13 amino acids. The germline gives CDR1 SGHNT, CDR2 YYREEE (reference sequence). The CDR3 sequence is CASSLVGYNEQYF. The CDR3 DNA is TGTGCCAGCAGCTTGGTGGGTTACAATGAGCAGTACTTC.

On this clonotype itself: A clone one base away is much larger, so this may be a read error. This chain links TRBV21-1 with TRBJ2-5; the listed D gene, TRBD1, was not tested against the DNA. TRBV21-1 is given as a pseudogene. This CDR3 has 18 amino acids. The CDR3 spells CASSKGGLTGPHQETQYF. DNA for the CDR3: TGTGCCAGCAGCAAAGGAGGTCTGACCGGCCCCCATCAAGAGACCCAGTACTTC.

The genes are TRBV9 and TRBJ1-6; D is unresolved. With 0 bases removed from V and 0 bases from J, the gap between germline ends came to 10 bases. The CDR3 loop spans 17 amino acids. CDR1 SGDLS and CDR2 YYNGEE come from the germline V gene. DNA for the CDR3: TGTGCCAGCAGCGTAGAGCTCGAGAGCTCCTATAATTCACCCCTCCACTTT. This sequence encodes CASSVELESSYNSPLHF.

DNA of the CDR3: TGTGCCAGCAGCCCCCATGCGGGGGGGCCAACAGATACGCAGTATTTT. Translated: CASSPHAGGPTDTQYF. This chain connects TRBV7-9 to TRBJ2-3, with 9 bases aligning to TRBD2. Germline assignment: CDR1 SEHNR and CDR2 FQNEAQ (reference sequence). The CDR3 contains 16 residues. With 5 bases clipped from V and 3 bases from J, the junction kept 9 bases outside the gene matches.

The chain has TRBV6-6 and TRBJ2-5; 8 bases are shared with TRBD1. This CDR3 spans 13 amino acids. J gave up 4 bases and V 7 bases, and 5 bases lay outside the gene matches. Germline loops: CDR1 MNHNY, CDR2 SVGAGI (reference sequence). CDR3 loop: CASKDRAVETQYF. CDR3 nucleotide sequence: TGTGCCAGCAAGGACAGGGCGGTAGAGACCCAGTACTTC.

This clonotype came up many times. V gene TRBV9 combines with J gene TRBJ2-1; D unresolved. The assigned J gene may be wrong: the sequence end matches TRBJ2-7 better. The CDR3 is made up of 15 amino acids. CDR1 is SGDLS and CDR2 is YYNGEE in the germline V gene. CDR3 sequence (DNA): TGTGCCAGCAGCCCCGTCCCGAGCTCCTACAATGAGCAGTACTTC. It codes for CASSPVPSSYNEQYF.

This CDR3 is CSVEGPGQGLYYGYTF. The CDR3 DNA reads as TGCAGCGTTGAGGGGCCGGGACAGGGACTATACTATGGCTACACCTTC. The gene calls are TRBV29-1 and TRBJ1-2, with 9 nucleotides matching TRBD1. This CDR3 spans 16 amino acids. Germline V CDR1 and CDR2: SQVTM, ANQGSEA. Trimming removed 3 bases from V and 3 bases from J; junction bases left unmatched: 11.

The chain combines TRBV2 with TRBJ2-1; the D gene is possibly TRBD2 (6 bases). The CDR3 is 14 residues long. CDR1 and CDR2 from the germline V gene are SNHLY and FYNNEI. Trimming left V 7 bases short and J 6 bases short, with 16 bases between. The CDR3 region has the DNA TGTGCCAGCACTAAGTCTAGCGCTATCAATGAGCAGTTCTTC. It translates to CASTKSSAINEQFF.

The chain couples TRBV2 to TRBJ2-7, with 8 bases that match TRBD1. The end of the DNA fits TRBJ2-5 better, so the J call may be wrong. This CDR3 has 13 residues. In germline, CDR1 is SNHLY, CDR2 FYNNEI. The CDR3 nucleotides are TGTGCCAGCCAGACAGGGGTGGGAGAGACCCAGTACTTC. This codes for CASQTGVGETQYF.

This clonotype was seen only a few times. CDR3 sequence reads: CASSLGRGARGETQYF. The CDR3 bases are TGCGCCAGCAGCTTGGGGAGAGGGGCTCGGGGAGAGACCCAGTACTTC. V gene TRBV5-1 combines with J gene TRBJ2-5; D could derive from TRBD1 or TRBD2 (5 bases each). Germline CDR1 reads SGHRS; CDR2 reads YFSETQ. The germline V and J ends were trimmed by 0 bases and 4 bases, with 16 bases remaining between them. This CDR3 comprises 16 residues.

The genes are TRBV10-3 and TRBJ2-3, with 10 positions matching TRBD1. Germline-derived CDR1 and CDR2 are ENHRY and SYGVKD. V lost 5 bases, J lost 7 bases, and 9 bases stayed unmatched. CDR3 size: 15 residues. CDR3 in DNA: TGTGCCATCAGTCGACAGGGGGCGGCGGTGAATACGCAGTATTTT. This translates into CAISRQGAAVNTQYF.

This clonotype turned up a few times. The CDR3 here is CASSRGGLTDTQYF. For the CDR3, the DNA is TGTGCCAGCAGCCGGGGGGGTCTCACAGATACGCAGTATTTT. This chain uses TRBV6-5 with TRBJ2-3; 8 bases map to TRBD2. CDR3 length equals 14 residues. The V and J ends lost 6 bases and 2 bases, in that order; junction bases with no gene match: 4. Germline assignment: CDR1 MNHEY and CDR2 SVGAGI.

This chain links TRBV28 with TRBJ2-7; TRBD2 might be the D (7 bases). The CDR3 has 14 amino acids. CDR1 is MDHEN and CDR2 is SYDVKM in the germline V gene. V dropped 3 bases and J dropped 3 bases, with 12 bases sitting between them. CDR3 in amino acids: CASSLGGAVYEQYF. The CDR3, as DNA: TGTGCCAGCAGTTTGGGGGGGGCAGTCTACGAGCAGTACTTC.

This clonotype has at least ten counts. The chain couples TRBV7-2 to TRBJ2-3; 7 bases are a match to TRBD2. CDR3 length: 17 residues. The trim removed 4 bases at V and 4 bases at J, leaving 14 bases unmatched. From germline, CDR1 is SGHTA and CDR2 FQGNSA. The CDR3 protein is CASSSRSVVLASDTQYF. Here the CDR3 DNA reads TGTGCCAGCAGCTCCCGTTCAGTGGTACTAGCGTCAGATACGCAGTATTTT. Full variable domain (rest looked up from reference TRBV7-2 and TRBJ2-3): GAGVSQSPSNKVTEKGKDVELRCDPISGHTALYWYRQSLGQGLEFLIYFQGNSAPDKSGLPSDRFSAERTGGSVSTLTIQRTQQEDSAVYLCASSSRSVVLASDTQYFGPGTRLTVL.

V is TRBV27 and J is TRBJ2-5; the match to TRBD1 covers 9 bases. The germline V gene has CDR1 MNHEY and CDR2 SMNVEV (reference sequence). CDR3 length: 15 amino acids. The J segment lost 11 bases and the V segment lost 6 bases, leaving 16 bases of the junction unmatched. DNA of the CDR3: TGTGCCAGCAGCCCTGGACAGGGGAGAGATAATGAGCAGTACTTC. Translated: CASSPGQGRDNEQYF.

This rearrangement joins TRBV7-9 to TRBJ2-3; 14 bases fit TRBD2. CDR1 and CDR2 from the germline V gene are SEHNR and FQNEAQ (reference sequence). The ends lost 4 bases at V and 6 bases at J; junction bases unmatched: 6. The CDR3 covers 16 residues. The CDR3 DNA reads as TGTGCCAGCAGCTCGGGACTAGCGGGGGCGGGGGATACGCAGTATTTT. This sequence encodes CASSSGLAGAGDTQYF.

On this clonotype itself: A much larger clone is a single base away; this may be a read error. This chain joins TRBV29-1 and TRBJ2-7; D gene unclear. V gave up 4 bases and J gave up 7 bases, with 20 bases separating them. Germline-derived CDR1 and CDR2 are SQVTM and ANQGSEA. CDR3 length: 14 residues. The CDR3 reads CSVGTASGLDEQYF. The CDR3 nucleotides read TGCAGCGTTGGTACAGCGTCTGGGTTGGATGAGCAGTACTTC.

This clonotype has just one count. A junction end diverges from the germline sequence, so it may reflect a read error. The chain couples TRBV15 to TRBJ2-1; D might be TRBD2 (5 bases). CDR3 length: 17 residues. From germline, CDR1 is LNHNV and CDR2 YYDKDF (reference sequence). This CDR3 is CAASRDGTSGMEDEQFF. The DNA of the CDR3 is TGTGCCGCCAGCAGAGATGGAACGTCGGGGATGGAGGATGAGCAGTTCTTC.

The V gene is TRBV27, the J gene TRBJ2-1, with 7 positions matching TRBD2. In germline, CDR1 is MNHEY, CDR2 SMNVEV (reference sequence). Losses at the gene ends were 0 bases for V and 0 bases for J; bases not matched to a gene: 11. This CDR3 comprises 19 residues. The CDR3 is CASSLSLGDYRSSYNEQFF. The CDR3 DNA follows: TGTGCCAGCAGTTTATCTTTAGGGGACTACCGGAGCTCCTACAATGAGCAGTTCTTC.

This clonotype was seen ten or more times. The rearrangement uses TRBV10-3 and TRBJ2-7; D might be TRBD1 (6 bases). Germline V lookup: CDR1 ENHRY, CDR2 SYGVKD. V was cut by 0 bases and J by 3 bases, with 15 bases left in between. The CDR3 runs 16 residues. CDR3 DNA sequence: TGTGCCATCAGTGAGTCAGACGGAACAGGGAACTACGAGCAGTACTTC. Translating it yields CAISESDGTGNYEQYF.

This clonotype was picked up many times. This rearrangement joins TRBV29-1 to TRBJ2-7, with D maybe TRBD1 (6 bases). Germline V gives CDR1 SQVTM, CDR2 ANQGSEA. V was pared by 4 bases and J by 3 bases, with 10 bases between. CDR3 length: 12 amino acids. CDR3 protein: CSVVRRGYEQYF. The CDR3, as DNA: TGCAGCGTTGTTCGCAGGGGCTACGAGCAGTACTTC.

The chain is built from TRBV15 and TRBJ1-5, with D uncertain. CDR1 is LNHNV, CDR2 YYDKDF, per germline (reference sequence). The CDR3 contains 13 residues. V was cut by 2 bases and J by 1 base, with 3 bases left in between. The CDR3: CATSRNSNQPQHF. The CDR3 DNA follows: TGTGCCACCAGCAGAAACAGCAATCAGCCCCAGCATTTT.

The J gene is TRBJ1-1, the V gene TRBV7-9; D is perhaps TRBD1 (5 bases). The germline V gene encodes CDR1 SEHNR and CDR2 FQNEAQ (reference sequence). Trimming took off 4 bases at V and 4 bases at J, with 13 bases between the two ends. This CDR3 contains 14 residues. DNA for the CDR3: TGTGCCAGCAGCTCCCTGGGGGGAGTCACTGAAGCTTTCTTT. Its translation is CASSSLGGVTEAFF.

The V and J genes are TRBV20-1 and TRBJ2-1; possibly TRBD1 for D (5 bases). The CDR3 loop spans 15 amino acids. CDR1 is DFQATT, CDR2 SNEGSKA, per germline (reference sequence). V was shortened by 0 bases and J by 9 bases, with 18 bases between the two germline ends. The CDR3 region is CSARDRRRVLGEQFF. DNA for the CDR3: TGCAGTGCTAGAGATAGGCGCAGGGTGCTTGGTGAGCAGTTCTTC.

This chain connects TRBV12-5 to TRBJ2-4, with 14 bases matching TRBD2. Germline CDR1 LGHNT, CDR2 FRNRAP. The CDR3 is 19 residues long. Trimming took 2 bases from V and 1 from J; bases not matched to a gene: 7. The CDR3 protein is CASGLPTSGGALAKNIQYF. The DNA for the CDR3 is TGTGCTAGTGGTTTGCCGACTAGCGGGGGGGCCTTGGCCAAAAACATTCAGTACTTC.

Only one count was recorded for this clonotype. The rearrangement links TRBV6-2 or TRBV6-3 to TRBJ2-4; 12 bases fit TRBD2. Trimming at V came to 6 bases and at J to 13 bases, leaving 13 bases not matched to a gene. The CDR3 sequence is 15 residues long. Germline CDR1 is MNHEY and CDR2 is SVGEGT. In nucleotides, the CDR3 is TGTGCCAGCAGACGGACTAGCGGGACCGGGAAGGGGCAGTACTTC. Its translation: CASRRTSGTGKGQYF.